The clone carrying this T cell receptor beta chain has at least ten counts. Its antigen is unknown. The source material, RNA transcripts, was used to amplify TCR beta CDR3 regions. The HTBI set primed first-round TCR CDR3 RT-PCR. TCRdb re-called the multiplex PCR reads through MiXCR, storing one row per CDR3 protein. Of 500,000 to 600,000 distinct CDR3 sequences listed, more than 45% are singletons. Reasons for excluding patients were uncontrolled infection, other autoimmune disease, pregnancy or lactation. Thyroid ultrasound and orbital computed tomography, with clinical symptoms and serum thyroxine and TRAb, informed diagnoses. This entry is derived from a study of T cells in Graves' hyperthyroidism and ophthalmopathy. The V gene's germline CDR1 is MNHEY and CDR2 SVGAGI. Trimming removed 2 bases at V and 2 bases at J, with 10 bases between. The CDR3 consists of 14 residues. Points from the study as a whole: Ophthalmopathy was separated from stable hyperthyroidism by a 13 V-J model.

Material for sequencing was peripheral blood or thyroid tissue (not recorded which). The source of this sequence is a woman younger than 35 with Graves' hyperthyroidism. This chain joins TRBV6-5 and TRBJ2-7; D not certain. As DNA, the CDR3 is TGTGCCAGCAGTTACCTACAACCTCCCTACGAGCAGTACTTC. It translates to CASSYLQPPYEQYF.